This T cell receptor (beta chain) was identified during a study of technical replicates of blood from a handful of donors. V lost 3 bases and J lost 1, with 9 bases in between. The CDR3 is 14 amino acids. Germline loops: CDR1 LNHDA, CDR2 SQIVND (reference sequence). TCRdb's copy holds only in-frame clones and misses some; the assay was immunoSEQ multiplex PCR. The sample carries about 80,000 clones, approximately 90% recorded once. The receptor was derived from a human donor in good health. Sequenced material: T cells isolated from PBMCs. The chain uses TRBV19 and TRBJ2-5; D perhaps matches TRBD2 (6 bases). DNA for the CDR3: TGTGCCAGTAGTATGATAGCGGCCCAAGAGACCCAGTACTTC. Its translation is CASSMIAAQETQYF.